This T cell receptor (beta chain) is drawn from a study of T cells in Graves' hyperthyroidism and ophthalmopathy. The sample holds many counts of this clonotype. Antigen specificity is unknown. Study-wide results and limits: From stable hyperthyroidism, ophthalmopathy was separated by a 13 V-J model. With a median lead of approximately six months before onset, the model predicted ophthalmopathy. Most clonotypes expanded in thyroid above 0.001 were likewise present in blood.

RNA transcripts yielded amplified TCR beta CDR3 regions. In the first-round RT-PCR of the TCR CDR3, the HTBI primer set was used. TCRdb independently ran MiXCR on the multiplex PCR reads; one entry per CDR3 protein. The sample carries more than 500,000 distinct CDR3 sequences, over 45% recorded once. The germline gives CDR1 SQVTM, CDR2 ANQGSEA. The CDR3 covers 13 residues. The ends lost 4 bases at V and 5 bases at J; junction bases unmatched: 2. The study excluded patients with uncontrolled infection, other autoimmune disease, pregnancy or lactation. This chain links TRBV29-1 with TRBJ1-4; 9 nucleotides line up with TRBD1. Sequencing was carried out using peripheral blood or thyroid tissue (not recorded which). The source of this sequence is an adult woman with Graves' disease, either hyperthyroidism or ophthalmopathy (not recorded which). The CDR3 nucleotides read TGCAGCGTTGGGGGGACAGGGAATGAAAAACTGTTTTTT. This encodes CSVGGTGNEKLFF.